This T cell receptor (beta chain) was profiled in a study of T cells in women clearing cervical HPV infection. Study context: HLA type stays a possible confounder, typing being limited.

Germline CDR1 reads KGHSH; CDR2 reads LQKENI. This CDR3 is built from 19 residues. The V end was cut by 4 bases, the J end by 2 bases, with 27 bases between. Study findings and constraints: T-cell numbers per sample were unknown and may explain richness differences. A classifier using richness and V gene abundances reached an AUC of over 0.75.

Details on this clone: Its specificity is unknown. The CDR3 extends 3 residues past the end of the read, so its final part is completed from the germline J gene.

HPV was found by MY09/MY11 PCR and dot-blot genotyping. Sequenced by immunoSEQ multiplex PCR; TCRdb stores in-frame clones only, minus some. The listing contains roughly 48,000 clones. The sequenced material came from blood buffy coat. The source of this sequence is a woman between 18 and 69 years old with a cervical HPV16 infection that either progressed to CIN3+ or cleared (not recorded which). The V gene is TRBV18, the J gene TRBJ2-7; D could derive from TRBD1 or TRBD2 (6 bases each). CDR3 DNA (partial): TGTGCCAGCTCACACAGGATGGAACAGGGAGGTCGCACTCCCTACGAG. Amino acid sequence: CASSHRMEQGGRTPYE. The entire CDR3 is CASSHRMEQGGRTPYEQYF.